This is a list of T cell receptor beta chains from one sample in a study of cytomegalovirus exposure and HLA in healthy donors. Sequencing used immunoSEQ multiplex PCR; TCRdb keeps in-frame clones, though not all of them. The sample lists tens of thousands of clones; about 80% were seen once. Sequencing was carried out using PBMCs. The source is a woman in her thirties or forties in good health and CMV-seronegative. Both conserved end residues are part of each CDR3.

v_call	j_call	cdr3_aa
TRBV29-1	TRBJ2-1	CSVEAGEQFF
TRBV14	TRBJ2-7	CASSPWTGSSYEQYF
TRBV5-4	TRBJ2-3	CASQHRHTDTQYF
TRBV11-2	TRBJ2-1	CASSPVRELDYNEQFF
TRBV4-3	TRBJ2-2	CASSQASYGTGELFF
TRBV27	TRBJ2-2	CASNGGRGGTGELFF
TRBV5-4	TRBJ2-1	CAYAAGAYNEQFF
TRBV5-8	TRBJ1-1	CASSFVDRGSLTEAFF
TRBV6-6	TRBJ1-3	CASSSGFRLAGNTIYF
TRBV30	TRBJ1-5	CAWNDRGSNQPQHF
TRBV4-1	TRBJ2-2	CASSRTTSSTGELFF
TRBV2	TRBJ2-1	CASSADGSSYNEQFF
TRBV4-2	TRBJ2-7	CASSPEPAGGLSEQYF
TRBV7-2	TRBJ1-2	CASSLVWTGNYGYTF
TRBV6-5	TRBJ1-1	CASSRGTGAEAFF
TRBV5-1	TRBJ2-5	CASRSGGSIEETQYF
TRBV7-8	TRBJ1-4	CASSLVGGEKLFF
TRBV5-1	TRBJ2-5	CASSPGLAGARVETQYF
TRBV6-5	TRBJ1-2	CASSKSGGGYGYTF